This T cell receptor (beta chain) was recorded in a study of Graves' ophthalmopathy and Graves' hyperthyroidism. Study conclusions and caveats: The majority of expanded thyroid clonotypes above 0.001 frequency also occurred in blood.

The CDR3 spans 9 residues. Trimming took off 11 bases at V and 6 bases at J, with 7 bases between the two ends. The germline CDR1 and CDR2 sequences are LNHNV and YYDKDF (reference sequence). This clonotype was seen just once. The target antigen is unknown. As the template, RNA transcripts were used to amplify TCR beta CDR3 regions. HTBI-primed RT-PCR formed the first round, and a multiplex PCR formed the second. TCRdb redid the calling of the multiplex PCR reads with MiXCR, one entry per CDR3 protein. The table includes 450,000 to 600,000 distinct CDR3 sequences, 39% detected once. This sequence joins TRBV15 and TRBJ1-2, with unresolved D. The specimen was peripheral blood or thyroid tissue (not recorded which). The TCR was taken from an adult man with Graves' hyperthyroidism. CDR3 nucleotide sequence: TGTGCCCACAGCAATGGCTACACCTTC. Its protein is CAHSNGYTF.